This T cell receptor beta chain was identified in a study of blood T cells in healthy people across ages. Study outcomes and limitations: Fewer expanded clones and more diversity marked long-lived versus aged donors.

The CDR3 contains 16 residues. V shed 0 bases and J shed 2 bases, with 16 bases lying between them. CDR1 and CDR2 (germline): DFQATT, SNEGSKA (reference sequence). With a J-beta primer mix and a sample-barcoded 5' primer, a second PCR ran about 7 to 12 cycles. TCRdb fed the 5' RACE reads into MiXCR, producing one record per CDR3 protein. The top ten hold under 4% of the sample, which has some 760,000 distinct CDR3 sequences, 25% seen once. Comment on this clonotype: What it binds is not known.

This sample also appeared in a second study, on T cells of mothers and their children. That work states: At approximately 1.5 ug per 15 ul, all of the extracted RNA went into cDNA synthesis.

Sequencing was carried out using blood. This sequence joins TRBV20-1 and TRBJ2-5; TRBD2 might be the D (5 bases). This clonotype was obtained from a boy aged 5-17 years in good health. CDR3 protein: CSARDRGWATQETQYF. CDR3 coding DNA: TGCAGTGCTAGAGATCGCGGGTGGGCTACACAAGAGACCCAGTACTTC.